This entry lists 3 T cell receptor beta chains sequenced from one sample in a study of blood T cell repertoires in COVID-19. The assay was immunoSEQ multiplex PCR, and TCRdb's table has in-frame clones only and misses some. The sample consists of some 300,000 clones, 90% of them appearing once. Sequencing was performed on PBMCs or T cells enriched from blood (not recorded which). These receptors came from a woman in her thirties who had been exposed to COVID-19.

This sequence joins TRBV14 and TRBJ1-6, with D tentatively TRBD1 (5 bases). The CDR3 is 16 amino acids. Looked up from germline, CDR1 is SGHDN and CDR2 is FVKESK. V was cut by 2 bases and J by 6 bases, with 14 bases left in between. Here the CDR3 DNA reads TGTGCCAGCAGCCAAACAGCGGGGGTGGTTAATTCACCCCTCCACTTT. The encoded protein is CASSQTAGVVNSPLHF.

The genes are TRBV2 and TRBJ1-4; 9 bases are a match to TRBD1. CDR3 length equals 14 residues. The germline V gene has CDR1 SNHLY and CDR2 FYNNEI. With V trimmed by 6 bases and J by 5 bases, 4 bases remained unmatched. This CDR3 is CASSGGQGNEKLFF. The CDR3 nucleotides are TGTGCCAGCAGCGGGGGACAGGGAAATGAAAAACTGTTTTTT.

This CDR3 is CASSSDRGVTDTQYF. The CDR3 DNA sequence: TGTGCCAGCAGCTCAGACAGGGGGGTAACAGATACGCAGTATTTT. The rearrangement links TRBV7-3 to TRBJ2-3; 9 nucleotides line up with TRBD1. The germline V gene has CDR1 SGHTA and CDR2 FQGTGA. The CDR3 runs 15 residues. V dropped 4 bases and J dropped 3; count of bases not matched to a gene: 5.